This TCR beta chain was captured by sequencing in a study of blood T cell repertoires in COVID-19. Study background: Acute and convalescent COVID-19 specimens originated in the United States, Italy and Spain.

Libraries were prepared by immunoSEQ multiplex PCR; TCRdb keeps only in-frame clonotypes and omits some of them. The sample records 40,000 to 50,000 clones, 70% to 90% being singletons. Losses at the gene ends were 2 bases for V and 7 bases for J; bases not matched to a gene: 12. The CDR3 is 15 residues long. Germline CDR1 and CDR2: SGHRS and YFSETQ. The sequencing sample was made of peripheral blood. The J gene is TRBJ2-7, the V gene TRBV5-1; 7 nucleotides match TRBD1. This TCR was recovered from an older man with acute or convalescent COVID-19. The CDR3 sequence is CASSFMGTVEGEQYF. For the CDR3, the DNA is TGCGCCAGCAGCTTTATGGGGACAGTTGAAGGGGAGCAGTACTTC.